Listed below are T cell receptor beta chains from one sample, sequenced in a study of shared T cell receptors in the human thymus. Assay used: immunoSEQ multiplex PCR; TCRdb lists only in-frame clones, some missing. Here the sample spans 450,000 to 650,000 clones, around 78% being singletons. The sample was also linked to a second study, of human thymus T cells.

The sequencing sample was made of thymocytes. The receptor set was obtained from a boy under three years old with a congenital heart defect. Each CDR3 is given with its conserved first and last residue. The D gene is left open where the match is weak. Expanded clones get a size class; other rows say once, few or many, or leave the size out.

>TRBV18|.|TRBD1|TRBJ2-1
TGTGCCAGCTCACCACCGGACAGGGAAGAGCAGTTCTTC
CASSPPDREEQFF
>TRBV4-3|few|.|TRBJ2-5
TGCGCCAGCAGCCAAGATCCTGGCGGAGATGAAGAGACCCAGTACTTC
CASSQDPGGDEETQYF
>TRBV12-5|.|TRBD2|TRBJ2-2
TGTGCTAGTTTTGGGACTAGCCCTAGGGGCGGGGAGCTGTTTTTT
CASFGTSPRGGELFF
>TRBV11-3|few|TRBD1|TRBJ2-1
TGTGCCAGCACCGCCGGGACAGCCCACAATGAGCAGTTCTTC
CASTAGTAHNEQFF
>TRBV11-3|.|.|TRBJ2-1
TGTGCCAGCAGCTTCAAGTTACAGGTCAATGAGCAGTTCTTC
CASSFKLQVNEQFF
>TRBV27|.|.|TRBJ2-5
TGTGCCAGCAGTTTATCCTCTTCGGAGACCCAGTACTTC
CASSLSSSETQYF
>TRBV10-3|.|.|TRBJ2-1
TGTGCCATCAGTGGGCGACGGGTCTACAATGAGCAGTTCTTC
CAISGRRVYNEQFF
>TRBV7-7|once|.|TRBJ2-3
TGTGCTAGCAGCGGACAGTTCACTGGTACGCAGTATTTT
CASSGQFTGTQYF
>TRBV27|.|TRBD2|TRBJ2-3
TGTGCCAGCAGTACGACTAGCGGGAGGTCCGGGCCAGATACGCAGTATTTT
CASSTTSGRSGPDTQYF
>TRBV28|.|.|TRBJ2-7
TGTGCCAGCAGTCCGAGGGAGCCCCACGAGCAGTACTTC
CASSPREPHEQYF
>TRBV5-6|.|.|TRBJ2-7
TGTGCCAGCAGCTTAAACCAGGATTACGAGCAGTACTTC
CASSLNQDYEQYF
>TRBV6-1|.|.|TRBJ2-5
TGTGCCAGCAGTGTTCAGGTAGATGGGCTAAGTCAAGAGACCCAGTACTTC
CASSVQVDGLSQETQYF
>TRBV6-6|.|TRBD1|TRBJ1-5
TGTGCCAGCAGTTATCCAGGGGGCGGACAGCCCCAGCATTTT
CASSYPGGGQPQHF
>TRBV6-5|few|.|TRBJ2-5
TGTGCCAGCAGTTACCGGAGAGAGGTACAAGAGACCCAGTACTTC
CASSYRREVQETQYF
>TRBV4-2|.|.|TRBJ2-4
TGTGCCAGCAGCCAACAGGGGAGGGGGGCCAAAAACATTCAGTACTTC
CASSQQGRGAKNIQYF
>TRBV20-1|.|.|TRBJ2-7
TGCAGTGCCCCCCTAGGCTACGAGCAGTACTTC
CSAPLGYEQYF
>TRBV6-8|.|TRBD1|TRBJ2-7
TGTGCCAGCACCCCGCGGACAGGGGTCTTTCACTGCGAGCAGTACTTC
CASTPRTGVFHCEQYF
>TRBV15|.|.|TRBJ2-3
TGTGCCACCAGCACCGAGAGCGGGCAGGGTGGACGCGATACGCAGTATTTT
CATSTESGQGGRDTQYF
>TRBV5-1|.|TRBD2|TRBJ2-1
TGCGCCAGCAGCGTGGAGGGGCGGAGCGGGAGGGCTATTAATGAGCAGTTCTTC
CASSVEGRSGRAINEQFF
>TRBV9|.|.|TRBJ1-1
TGTGCCAGCAGCGTAGATTCGGGGGGGGGACGGAACACTGAAGCTTTCTTT
CASSVDSGGGRNTEAFF
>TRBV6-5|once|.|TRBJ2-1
TGTGCCAGCATGGCGGAGCTTGGCTACAATGAGCAGTTCTTC
CASMAELGYNEQFF
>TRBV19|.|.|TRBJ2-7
TGTGCCAGTAGTTTTGGACAAGTCCGACACGAGCAGTACTTC
CASSFGQVRHEQYF
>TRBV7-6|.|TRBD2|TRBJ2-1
TGTGCCAGCAGCTTAGAAGGGCCTAGCGGGAGGTCCTGCAATGAGCAGTTCTTC
CASSLEGPSGRSCNEQFF
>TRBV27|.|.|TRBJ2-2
TGTGCCAGAGGGGTTTCGCCGAACACCGGGGAGCTGTTTTTT
CARGVSPNTGELFF
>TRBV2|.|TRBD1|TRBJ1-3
TGTGCCAGCAGTGAAGCCGGGGCATTGCAGGGGGCGCGTGGAAACACCATATATTTT
CASSEAGALQGARGNTIYF